The 28 T cell receptor beta chains presented below share a single source sample, sequenced in a study of cytomegalovirus exposure and HLA in healthy donors. PCR was performed using 60 Vbeta and 13 Jbeta primers. Data came from immunoSEQ multiplex PCR; TCRdb stores just in-frame clones and leaves some out. Its clone listing holds approximately 110,000 clones. The sequenced material came from PBMCs. These receptors all stem from a man aged 18 to 29 in good health and CMV-seronegative.

This rearrangement joins TRBV5-6 to TRBJ1-2; 12 bases fit TRBD1. Germline-derived CDR1 and CDR2 are SGHDT and YYEEEE. The length of the CDR3 is 14 residues. With 3 bases clipped from V and 8 bases from J, the junction kept 5 bases outside the gene matches. The CDR3 region is CASSYTGTGGGYTF. CDR3 DNA: TGTGCCAGCAGCTATACCGGGACAGGGGGCGGCTACACCTTC.

The CDR3 DNA sequence: TGCGCCAGCAGCTCCGGACTGATACCCTACAATGAGCAGTTCTTC. Its translation is CASSSGLIPYNEQFF. The chain uses TRBV5-1 and TRBJ2-1, with D maybe TRBD2 (5 bases). The V gene lost 3 bases and the J gene lost 2 bases, with 12 bases spanning the gap. This CDR3 spans 15 amino acids. Germline V lookup: CDR1 SGHRS, CDR2 YFSETQ. Complete variable domain (other parts from reference TRBV5-1 and TRBJ2-1): KAGVTQTPRYLIKTRGQQVTLSCSPISGHRSVSWYQQTPGQGLQFLFEYFSETQRNKGNFPGRFSGRQFSNSRSEMNVSTLELGDSALYLCASSSGLIPYNEQFFGPGTRLTVL.

V gene TRBV7-6 combines with J gene TRBJ2-7; 10 bases line up with TRBD1. Germline assignment: CDR1 SGHVS and CDR2 FNYEAQ. The CDR3 sequence is 15 residues long. Unmatched junction bases numbered 5, after V lost 2 bases and J lost 4 bases. Written as DNA, the CDR3 is TGTGCCAGCAGCTTATCGACAGGGGGCGTATACGAGCAGTACTTC. It is translated as CASSLSTGGVYEQYF.

The V and J genes are TRBV4-1 and TRBJ1-1; D might be TRBD1 (5 bases). V lost 1 base and J 7 bases, leaving 13 bases between the germline ends. CDR1 is MGHRA and CDR2 is YSYEKL in the germline V gene. The CDR3 totals 14 residues. The CDR3 DNA reads TGCGCCAGCAGCCAAGTACGGGGGAAGCTTGAAGCTTTCTTT. It yields the protein CASSQVRGKLEAFF.

The chain joins TRBV5-1 to TRBJ2-2, with D tentatively TRBD2 (6 bases). This CDR3 contains 14 residues. Germline V gives CDR1 SGHRS, CDR2 YFSETQ. V lost 6 bases and J 6 bases, leaving 15 bases between the germline ends. The CDR3 here is CASMWEAVAGELFF. The CDR3 nucleotides read TGCGCCAGCATGTGGGAGGCGGTGGCCGGGGAGCTGTTTTTT.

The chain links TRBV7-2 to TRBJ2-3, with no clear D. This CDR3 has 12 residues. The germline gives CDR1 SGHTA, CDR2 FQGNSA. V lost 4 bases to trimming and J lost 9 bases, with 11 bases between them. The CDR3 spells CASSYSRETQYF. Here the CDR3 DNA reads TGTGCCAGCAGCTATAGCCGTGAGACGCAGTATTTT.

The chain is built from TRBV2 and TRBJ2-2; D ambiguous. The germline V gene has CDR1 SNHLY and CDR2 FYNNEI. Trimming took off 10 bases at V and 4 bases at J, with 13 bases between the two ends. The CDR3 consists of 13 residues. The CDR3 sequence: CATSKEITGELFF. The CDR3 region has the DNA TGTGCCACGAGTAAGGAGATCACCGGGGAGCTGTTTTTT.

The genes are TRBV28 and TRBJ1-2, with 10 bases that match TRBD1. The CDR3 extends over 14 amino acids. CDR1 is MDHEN, CDR2 SYDVKM, per germline. After removal of 2 bases from V and 5 bases from J, the junction contained 2 bases not matched to a gene. This CDR3 reads CASSLGTGAYGYTF. In nucleotides, the CDR3 is TGTGCCAGCAGTTTAGGGACAGGGGCGTATGGCTACACCTTC.

The gene calls are TRBV11-2 and TRBJ1-1; D remains ambiguous. Germline-derived CDR1 and CDR2 are SGHAT and FQNNGV. Deletions cut 3 bases from V and 0 bases from J, with 11 bases between. The CDR3 totals 15 residues. The DNA for the CDR3 is TGTGCCAGCAGCTTTGGGAGGGCGGTGAACACTGAAGCTTTCTTT. Translating it yields CASSFGRAVNTEAFF.

The chain employs TRBV6-1 and TRBJ1-5; no clear D gene. Trimming cost V 8 bases and J 3 bases, with 8 bases left between them. The CDR3 is made up of 12 amino acids. CDR1 is MNHNS, CDR2 SASEGT, per germline. The CDR3 bases are TGTGCCAGCCGAGAGTTCAATCAGCCCCAGCATTTT. This encodes CASREFNQPQHF.

The CDR3: CASSLYTAFYEQYF. The CDR3 DNA reads as TGTGCCAGCAGCTTGTACACAGCATTCTACGAGCAGTACTTC. The chain couples TRBV5-6 to TRBJ2-7; no clear D. The CDR3 covers 14 residues. From germline, CDR1 is SGHDT and CDR2 YYEEEE. The V gene lost 1 base and the J gene lost 3 bases, with 11 bases spanning the gap.

The chain couples TRBV6-5 to TRBJ2-5; 10 bases match TRBD2. Matching the DNA end better, TRBJ2-7 makes the J call doubtful. The CDR3 runs 13 residues. Germline CDR1 is MNHEY and CDR2 is SVGAGI. Written as DNA, the CDR3 is TGTGCCAGCAGTCGGACTAGCGGCTACGAGCAGTACTTC. It encodes CASSRTSGYEQYF.

The gene calls are TRBV18 and TRBJ1-5; 7 positions agree with TRBD1. Germline V gene lookup returns CDR1 KGHSH and CDR2 LQKENI. The length of the CDR3 is 15 residues. After removal of 5 bases from V and 7 bases from J, the junction contained 11 bases not matched to a gene. CDR3 DNA sequence: TGTGCCAGCTCATCCCGACAGGGTGCGAGGCAGCCCCAGCATTTT. Amino acid sequence: CASSSRQGARQPQHF.

The chain couples TRBV19 to TRBJ2-1; 8 bases line up with TRBD2. Trimming cost V 2 bases and J 6 bases; bases outside gene matches: 6. CDR1 and CDR2 (germline): LNHDA, SQIVND (reference sequence). This CDR3 has 15 residues. This chain's CDR3 is CASSITSGSFNEQFF. DNA of the CDR3: TGTGCCAGTAGTATAACCAGCGGGAGTTTCAATGAGCAGTTCTTC. Full variable domain (missing parts from reference TRBV19 and TRBJ2-1): DGGITQSPKYLFRKEGQNVTLSCEQNLNHDAMYWYRQDPGQGLRLIYYSQIVNDFQKGDIAEGYSVSREKKESFPLTVTSAQKNPTAFYLCASSITSGSFNEQFFGPGTRLTVL.

The V gene is TRBV6-5, the J gene TRBJ2-1; weak D call: TRBD2 (6 bases). V was clipped by 7 bases and J by 6 bases, with 16 bases between them. The length of the CDR3 is 14 residues. Germline V gives CDR1 MNHEY, CDR2 SVGAGI. CDR3 loop: CASNRDFSRNEQFF. CDR3 DNA sequence: TGTGCCAGCAATCGGGACTTTAGTCGCAATGAGCAGTTCTTC.

The chain couples TRBV6-1 to TRBJ2-1, with a weak D call TRBD2 (5 bases). CDR3 length equals 15 residues. The germline V gene encodes CDR1 MNHNS and CDR2 SASEGT. V lost 6 bases and J 1 base, leaving 13 bases between the germline ends. The CDR3 DNA reads TGTGCCAGCAGGGAGGTTGAGAATTCCTACAATGAGCAGTTCTTC. Protein product: CASREVENSYNEQFF.

V gene TRBV7-9 combines with J gene TRBJ2-7, with 7 bases fitting TRBD2. Per the germline V gene, CDR1 is SEHNR and CDR2 is FQNEAQ (reference sequence). This CDR3 is 15 amino acids long. J was trimmed by 3 bases and V by 8 bases; bases with no gene match: 13. This CDR3 is CASDLGQGGVYEQYF. Written as DNA, the CDR3 is TGTGCCAGCGACTTGGGCCAGGGAGGGGTCTACGAGCAGTACTTC.

V and J are TRBV7-2 and TRBJ2-7; 11 bases match TRBD2. With 5 bases clipped from V and 7 bases from J, the junction kept 7 bases outside the gene matches. Germline V gene data show CDR1 as SGHTA and CDR2 as FQGNSA. The CDR3 contains 14 residues. This CDR3 is CASSPTSGTGEQYF. In DNA form, the CDR3 reads TGTGCCAGCAGCCCGACTAGCGGGACGGGGGAGCAGTACTTC.

The chain joins TRBV19 to TRBJ1-2; the D is unclear. The CDR3 consists of 13 residues. Trimming removed 0 bases from V and 2 bases from J, with 4 bases in between. The germline V gene encodes CDR1 LNHDA and CDR2 SQIVND (reference sequence). The CDR3 coding sequence is TGTGCCAGTAGTATAGAAGAGAACTATGGCTACACCTTC. Protein sequence: CASSIEENYGYTF. Based on the CDR3 plus reference TRBV19 and TRBJ1-2, the full variable domain is DGGITQSPKYLFRKEGQNVTLSCEQNLNHDAMYWYRQDPGQGLRLIYYSQIVNDFQKGDIAEGYSVSREKKESFPLTVTSAQKNPTAFYLCASSIEENYGYTFGSGTRLTVV.

The CDR3 nucleotides read TGTGCCAGCAGTTACCTTTCGACCGCGACTCACTATGGCTACACCTTC. It specifies CASSYLSTATHYGYTF. The genes are TRBV6-5 and TRBJ1-2; D is unresolved. The CDR3 runs 16 residues. Germline loops: CDR1 MNHEY, CDR2 SVGAGI. V was cut by 2 bases and J by 3 bases, with 16 bases left in between.

V is TRBV5-4 and J is TRBJ2-3; TRBD2 is a possible D gene (7 bases). CDR3 length: 16 amino acids. The V gene's germline CDR1 is SGHNT and CDR2 YYREEE (reference sequence). Between the trimmed V and J ends, which lost 0 bases and 5 bases, there was a span of 16 bases. The CDR3 DNA reads as TGTGCCAGCAGCTTGGATGGGGGGGGCCTGGTAGATACGCAGTATTTT. Its translation: CASSLDGGGLVDTQYF.

The chain carries TRBV28 and TRBJ2-5; 9 nucleotides line up with TRBD1. There are 14 residues in the CDR3. Germline assignment: CDR1 MDHEN and CDR2 SYDVKM. With 5 bases clipped from V and 14 bases from J, the junction kept 15 bases outside the gene matches. The DNA for the CDR3 is TGTGCCAGCAGTCCCACCTCCCTCCGGGACAGGGCCTACTTC. Protein sequence: CASSPTSLRDRAYF.

V and J are TRBV15 and TRBJ2-3, with D tentatively TRBD2 (6 bases). The germline gives CDR1 LNHNV, CDR2 YYDKDF (reference sequence). V lost 0 bases and J 1 base, leaving 14 bases between the germline ends. This CDR3 is 17 amino acids long. The CDR3 sequence: CATSRDLASVGTDTQYF. CDR3 sequence (DNA): TGTGCCACCAGCAGAGATCTTGCTAGCGTTGGCACAGATACGCAGTATTTT.

The rearrangement joins TRBV27 to TRBJ1-1; no definite D call. Trimming cost V 2 bases and J 11 bases, with 18 bases left between them. The length of the CDR3 is 14 residues. Germline V gene data show CDR1 as MNHEY and CDR2 as SMNVEV (reference sequence). DNA of the CDR3: TGTGCCAGCAGTTTACTAGAGGGTAGGAAGGAGGCTTTCTTT. Translation gives CASSLLEGRKEAFF.

The chain links TRBV28 to TRBJ1-1; no definite D call. With 7 bases removed from V and 6 bases from J, the gap between germline ends came to 21 bases. Germline assignment: CDR1 MDHEN and CDR2 SYDVKM. The CDR3 has 15 amino acids. The CDR3 nucleotides read TGTGCCAGCACCCGCCGGAGGACTGACGAGTCTGAAGCTTTCTTT. It specifies CASTRRRTDESEAFF.

The chain is built from TRBV15 and TRBJ2-4; the match to TRBD1 covers 8 bases. J lost 6 bases, V lost 5 bases, and 0 bases had no gene match. Germline V gene data show CDR1 as LNHNV and CDR2 as YYDKDF (reference sequence). The CDR3 totals 12 residues. CDR3 residues: CATSGQGNIQYF. As DNA, the CDR3 is TGTGCCACCAGCGGACAGGGAAACATTCAGTACTTC.

The chain has TRBV19 and TRBJ1-5, with TRBD1 identical over 9 bases. CDR1 and CDR2 from the germline V gene are LNHDA and SQIVND (reference sequence). Trimming at V came to 6 bases and at J to 1 base, leaving 7 bases not matched to a gene. The length of the CDR3 is 16 residues. CDR3 nucleotides: TGTGCCAGTAGCATCTGGGGACAGGGCAGCAATCAGCCCCAGCATTTT. Protein sequence: CASSIWGQGSNQPQHF. The full variable domain, its missing parts supplied by reference TRBV19 and TRBJ1-5, is DGGITQSPKYLFRKEGQNVTLSCEQNLNHDAMYWYRQDPGQGLRLIYYSQIVNDFQKGDIAEGYSVSREKKESFPLTVTSAQKNPTAFYLCASSIWGQGSNQPQHFGDGTRLSIL.

The V call is TRBV5-6, the J call TRBJ2-7; D not resolved. The germline V gene has CDR1 SGHDT and CDR2 YYEEEE. The V and J ends lost 4 bases and 2 bases respectively, with 13 bases between them. CDR3 length: 14 residues. In nucleotides, the CDR3 is TGTGCCAGCAGCCCAACAGAAACCACCTACGAGCAGTACTTC. Protein sequence: CASSPTETTYEQYF.